Presented here are 5 T cell receptor beta chains from one specimen sequenced in a study of T-cell memory formation after mild COVID-19. TCRdb re-called the 5' RACE reads with MiXCR, one entry per CDR3 protein. The table includes approximately 400,000 distinct CDR3 sequences, under 20% detected once. Sequencing was carried out using PBMCs or a T cell subset sorted from them (not recorded which). Receptors were obtained from a man aged 18 to 29 who had mild COVID-19 (a few samples of this study predate the infection). Cell type and time point are not known.

J is TRBJ2-3 and V is TRBV4-2, with 9 positions matching TRBD2. J gave up 3 bases and V 1 base, and 5 bases lay outside the gene matches. Germline V CDR1 and CDR2: LGHNA, YNFKEQ. This CDR3 spans 16 amino acids. The DNA for the CDR3 is TGTGCCAGCAGCCAAGCCGCTAGCGGGGTAACAGATACGCAGTATTTT. Its translation is CASSQAASGVTDTQYF.

The chain combines TRBV29-1 with TRBJ2-5, with TRBD2 as a possible D gene (6 bases). The CDR3 runs to 14 residues. Germline V gene lookup returns CDR1 SQVTM and CDR2 ANQGSEA. V was shortened by 6 bases and J by 0 bases, with 14 bases between the two germline ends. The CDR3 loop is CSVGFREYQETQYF. In DNA, the CDR3 is TGCAGCGTCGGGTTTCGGGAGTACCAAGAGACCCAGTACTTC. Together with reference TRBV29-1 and TRBJ2-5, the CDR3 gives the full variable domain: SAVISQKPSRDICQRGTSLTIQCQVDSQVTMMFWYRQQPGQSLTLIATANQGSEATYESGFVIDKFPISRPNLTFSTLTVSNMSPEDSSIYLCSVGFREYQETQYFGPGTRLLVL.

This chain uses TRBV12-3 or TRBV12-4 with TRBJ1-4, with a tentative D call TRBD1 (5 bases). Between the trimmed V and J ends, which lost 6 bases and 8 bases, there was a span of 10 bases. The length of the CDR3 is 12 residues. The CDR3 region has the DNA TGTGCCAGCAGACGGGACGGCGAAAAACTGTTTTTT. This codes for CASRRDGEKLFF.

This chain connects TRBV6-6 to TRBJ2-7; either TRBD1 or TRBD2 may fit D (6 bases each). The CDR3 sequence is 13 residues long. V was pared by 6 bases and J by 6 bases, with 15 bases between. Germline assignment: CDR1 MNHNY and CDR2 SVGAGI (reference sequence). For the CDR3, the DNA is TGTGCCAGCAGCCTTCATAGGGGGGTCGAGCAGTACTTC. Translation: CASSLHRGVEQYF.

This clonotype has ten or more counts. This chain uses TRBV7-9 with TRBJ1-6, with D perhaps TRBD1 (5 bases). V was trimmed by 1 base and J by 5 bases, leaving 6 bases between them. The CDR3 extends over 14 amino acids. Germline V gene sequence: CDR1 SEHNR, CDR2 FQNEAQ (reference sequence). The CDR3 coding sequence is TGTGCCAGCAGCTTAGAAGGGGATAATTCACCCCTCCACTTT. It encodes CASSLEGDNSPLHF.